The 17 T cell receptor beta chains presented below share a single source sample, sequenced in a study of cytomegalovirus exposure and HLA in healthy donors (dated by TCRdb to about 2017). The protocol used for the library was the immunoSEQ multiplex PCR assay. For the multiplex PCR, a mixture combining 60 forward primers for TCR Vbeta segments and 13 reverse primers for TCR Jbeta segments was used. TCRdb mirrors the immuneACCESS table, restricted to in-frame sequences. Some clones are absent from its copies; in checked studies, under half trace to an unresolved V gene, and the reason for the others is unknown. In this sample the table shows about 140,000 clones, over 65% of which occur a single time. Of the sample, less than 3% falls within the top ten clones. The source material was PBMCs. The receptors were sampled from a female donor in good health and CMV-seronegative.

As for this clone: Mismatch with germline at one junction end may stem from a read error. This chain links TRBV7-9 with TRBJ2-7, with TRBD1 matching 9 bases. The CDR3 totals 17 residues. Germline loops: CDR1 SEHNR, CDR2 FQNEAQ (reference sequence). The CDR3 protein is CSSSLAGTGGLSYEQYF. Here the CDR3 DNA reads TGTTCCAGCAGCTTAGCGGGCACAGGGGGCCTCTCCTACGAGCAGTACTTC.

The J gene is TRBJ2-3, the V gene TRBV19; TRBD1 matches at 8 bases. The CDR3 has 15 residues. The V gene's germline CDR1 is LNHDA and CDR2 SQIVND (reference sequence). V dropped 5 bases and J dropped 2; count of bases not matched to a gene: 6. The CDR3 is CASSPGTGYTDTQYF. CDR3 in DNA: TGTGCCAGTAGTCCAGGGACAGGTTACACAGATACGCAGTATTTT.

The chain uses TRBV6-1 and TRBJ1-6; D perhaps matches TRBD1 (5 bases). V was trimmed by 10 bases and J by 11 bases, leaving 12 bases between them. Germline lookup yields CDR1 MNHNS and CDR2 SASEGT. This CDR3 spans 11 amino acids. CDR3 nucleotides: TGTGCCACCAGCTTGGGGCCACCCCTCCACTTT. It encodes CATSLGPPLHF.

The DNA of the CDR3 is TGTGCCAGCAGTCTCCCCGGGAGCGGCTACACCTTC. Its protein product is CASSLPGSGYTF. The chain uses TRBV6-5 and TRBJ1-2; D gene unclear. The V gene's germline CDR1 is MNHEY and CDR2 SVGAGI. V shed 5 bases and J shed 8 bases, with 12 bases lying between them. The CDR3 runs 12 residues.

The chain joins TRBV19 to TRBJ2-7; D is possibly TRBD2 (5 bases). Trimming stripped 3 bases from V and 6 bases from J, with 15 bases between. The length of the CDR3 is 14 residues. CDR1 LNHDA and CDR2 SQIVND come from the germline V gene (reference sequence). The CDR3 region is CASSIPFPGSEQYF. The CDR3 DNA reads as TGTGCCAGTAGTATCCCGTTTCCGGGATCCGAGCAGTACTTC.

The rearrangement joins TRBV5-6 to TRBJ1-2, with D maybe TRBD1 (5 bases). The CDR3 totals 14 residues. The V and J ends lost 0 bases and 3 bases respectively, with 9 bases between them. Germline V gene sequence: CDR1 SGHDT, CDR2 YYEEEE. The CDR3 DNA is TGTGCCAGCAGCTTGGGACAGCCTTACTATGGCTACACCTTC. The encoded protein is CASSLGQPYYGYTF. Full variable domain (remainder filled in from reference TRBV5-6 and TRBJ1-2): DAGVTQSPTHLIKTRGQQVTLRCSPKSGHDTVSWYQQALGQGPQFIFQYYEEEERQRGNFPDRFSGHQFPNYSSELNVNALLLGDSALYLCASSLGQPYYGYTFGSGTRLTVV.

V is TRBV6-6 and J is TRBJ2-7; D remains ambiguous. Trimming left V 2 bases short and J 7 bases short, with 6 bases between. CDR1 and CDR2 (germline): MNHNY, SVGAGI (reference sequence). This CDR3 region has 11 residues. The CDR3 reads CASSYGWEQYF. CDR3 nucleotide sequence: TGTGCCAGCAGTTACGGCTGGGAGCAGTACTTC.

V usage is TRBV28 and J usage is TRBJ2-7, with D tentatively TRBD1 (5 bases). The CDR3 covers 13 residues. Germline V CDR1 and CDR2: MDHEN, SYDVKM. Trimming stripped 4 bases from V and 3 bases from J, with 10 bases between. The CDR3 DNA sequence: TGTGCCAGCAGTTGGCCCAGGGACTACGAGCAGTACTTC. The encoded protein is CASSWPRDYEQYF.

As regards this clone: Mismatch with germline at one junction end may stem from a read error. CDR3 amino acids: CASSVGQGSSEQYF. The CDR3 nucleotides are TGTGCCAGCAGCGTAGGACAGGGTTCCTCCGAGCAGTACTTC. The gene calls are TRBV9 and TRBJ2-7; 7 bases line up with TRBD1. Germline CDR1 and CDR2: SGDLS and YYNGEE. CDR3 length: 14 residues.

The V gene is TRBV5-4, the J gene TRBJ2-1; the D gene is possibly TRBD1 (6 bases). V was trimmed by 3 bases and J by 5 bases, leaving 15 bases between them. Looked up from germline, CDR1 is SGHNT and CDR2 is YYREEE (reference sequence). This CDR3 has 15 amino acids. CDR3 nucleotides: TGTGCCAGCAGCTCGGGGACACGAACTAACAATGAGCAGTTCTTC. Amino acids: CASSSGTRTNNEQFF.

V gene TRBV19 combines with J gene TRBJ1-2; TRBD1 agrees at 8 bases. Trimming cost V 5 bases and J 6 bases; bases outside gene matches: 11. This CDR3 comprises 15 residues. CDR1 and CDR2 (germline): LNHDA, SQIVND (reference sequence). The CDR3, as DNA: TGTGCCAGTAGTGTCTCAGGGGGCAGGGAGAATGGCTACACCTTC. It specifies CASSVSGGRENGYTF.

This chain connects TRBV19 to TRBJ2-2; D is perhaps TRBD1 (5 bases). Germline V gene lookup returns CDR1 LNHDA and CDR2 SQIVND (reference sequence). This CDR3 is 16 amino acids long. The V end lost 6 bases, the J end lost 4 bases, and 18 bases lay between the germline ends. CDR3 sequence reads: CASRDRSRQTTGELFF. The CDR3 DNA follows: TGTGCCAGTAGAGATAGGTCCAGACAGACCACCGGGGAGCTGTTTTTT.

This sequence joins TRBV5-6 and TRBJ2-1, with D possibly being TRBD2 (5 bases). This CDR3 contains 11 residues. Trimming removed 2 bases at V and 11 bases at J, with 8 bases between. CDR1 is SGHDT and CDR2 is YYEEEE in the germline V gene. Here the CDR3 reads CASSLGLQQFF. CDR3 DNA sequence: TGTGCCAGCAGCTTAGGACTGCAGCAGTTCTTC.

The chain recombines TRBV6-5 with TRBJ1-4, with TRBD1 matching 10 bases. This CDR3 contains 14 residues. Germline CDR1 is MNHEY and CDR2 is SVGAGI. With 6 bases clipped from V and 8 bases from J, the junction kept 6 bases outside the gene matches. CDR3 residues: CASSDGTGEEKLFF. The CDR3 DNA reads TGTGCCAGCAGCGACGGGACAGGGGAGGAAAAACTGTTTTTT.

This clone was recorded only once. The chain joins TRBV7-9 to TRBJ2-7, with D possibly being TRBD1 (5 bases). Trimming removed 1 base from V and 4 bases from J, with 20 bases in between. The CDR3 sequence is 17 residues long. Germline V gene data show CDR1 as SEHNR and CDR2 as FQNEAQ (reference sequence). This CDR3 is CASSLGASGLVRYEQYF. DNA for the CDR3: TGTGCCAGCAGCTTAGGGGCGTCAGGGCTGGTGCGGTACGAGCAGTACTTC.

J is TRBJ1-1 and V is TRBV5-1; D not resolved. The CDR3 consists of 14 residues. Trimming removed 1 base from V and 6 bases from J, with 13 bases in between. Per the germline V gene, CDR1 is SGHRS and CDR2 is YFSETQ. CDR3: CASSLKAGSPEAFF. CDR3 in DNA: TGCGCCAGCAGCTTGAAAGCTGGTTCACCTGAAGCTTTCTTT.

The chain couples TRBV28 to TRBJ2-5; D might be TRBD2 (7 bases). Germline CDR1 is MDHEN and CDR2 is SYDVKM. The CDR3 is 13 residues long. V lost 11 bases to trimming and J lost 2 bases, with 15 bases between them. The CDR3 here is CAVGGAGQETQYF. The CDR3 bases are TGTGCCGTAGGGGGAGCGGGACAAGAGACCCAGTACTTC.